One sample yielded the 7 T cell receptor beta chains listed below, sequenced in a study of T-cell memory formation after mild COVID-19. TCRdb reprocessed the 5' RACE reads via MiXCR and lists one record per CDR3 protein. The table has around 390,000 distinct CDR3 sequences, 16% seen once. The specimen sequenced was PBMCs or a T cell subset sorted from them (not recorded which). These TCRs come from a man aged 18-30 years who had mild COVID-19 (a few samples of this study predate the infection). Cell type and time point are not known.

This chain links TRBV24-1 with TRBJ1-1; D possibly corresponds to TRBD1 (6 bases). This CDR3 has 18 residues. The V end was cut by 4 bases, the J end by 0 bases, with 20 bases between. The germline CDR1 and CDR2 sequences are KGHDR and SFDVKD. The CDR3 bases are TGTGCCACCAGTGACCGGATCAGTCGGGGGGCCTTGAACACTGAAGCTTTCTTT. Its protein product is CATSDRISRGALNTEAFF.

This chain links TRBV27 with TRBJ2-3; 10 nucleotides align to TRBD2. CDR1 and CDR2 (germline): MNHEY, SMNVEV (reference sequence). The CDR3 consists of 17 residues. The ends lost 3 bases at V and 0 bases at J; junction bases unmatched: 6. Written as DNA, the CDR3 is TGTGCCAGCAGTTTGGGAGTAGCGGGGGGAAGCACAGATACGCAGTATTTT. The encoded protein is CASSLGVAGGSTDTQYF.

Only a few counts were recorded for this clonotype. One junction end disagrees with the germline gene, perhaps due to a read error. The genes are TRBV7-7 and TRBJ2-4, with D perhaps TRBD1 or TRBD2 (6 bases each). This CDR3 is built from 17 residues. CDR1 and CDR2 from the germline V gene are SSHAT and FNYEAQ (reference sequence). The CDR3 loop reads CASSLPLGGRTKNIQYF. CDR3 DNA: TGTGCTAGCAGCCTACCCCTAGGGGGGAGGACCAAAAACATTCAGTACTTC. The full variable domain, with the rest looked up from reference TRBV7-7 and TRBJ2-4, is GAGVSQSPRYKVTKRGQDVTLRCDPISSHATLYWYQQALGQGPEFLTYFNYEAQPDKSGLPSDRFSAERPEGSISTLTIQRTEQRDSAMYRCASSLPLGGRTKNIQYFGAGTRLSVL.

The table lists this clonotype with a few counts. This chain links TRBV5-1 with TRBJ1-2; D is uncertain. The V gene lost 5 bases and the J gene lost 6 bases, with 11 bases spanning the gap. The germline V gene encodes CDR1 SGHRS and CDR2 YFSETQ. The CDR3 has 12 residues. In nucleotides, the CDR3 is TGCGCCAGCAGGACCGTACGTGATGGCTACACCTTC. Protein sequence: CASRTVRDGYTF.

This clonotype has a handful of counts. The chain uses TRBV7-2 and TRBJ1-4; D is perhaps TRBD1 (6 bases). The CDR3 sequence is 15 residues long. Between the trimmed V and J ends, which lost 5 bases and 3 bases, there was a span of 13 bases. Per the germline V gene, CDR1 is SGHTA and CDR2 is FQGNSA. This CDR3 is CASSLTGQANEKLFF. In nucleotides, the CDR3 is TGTGCCAGCAGCCTTACAGGGCAAGCTAATGAAAAACTGTTTTTT.

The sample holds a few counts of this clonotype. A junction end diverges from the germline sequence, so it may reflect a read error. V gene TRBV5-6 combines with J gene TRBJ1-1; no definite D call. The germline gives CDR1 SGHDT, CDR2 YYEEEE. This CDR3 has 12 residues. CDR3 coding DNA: TGCGCCAGCGGGCGGGGAAACACTGAAGCTTTCTTT. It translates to CASGRGNTEAFF.

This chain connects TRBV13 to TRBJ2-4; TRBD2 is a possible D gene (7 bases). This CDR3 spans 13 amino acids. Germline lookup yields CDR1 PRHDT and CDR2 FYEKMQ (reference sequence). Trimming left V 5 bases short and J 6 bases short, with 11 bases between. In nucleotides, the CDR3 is TGTGCCAGCAGCGGGGGGGCCGTAAACATTCAGTACTTC. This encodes CASSGGAVNIQYF.